This T cell receptor beta chain was captured in a study of OX40 agonist ivuxolimab in advanced cancers. Background on the study: Each patient was given ivuxolimab into a vein every 2 weeks, at 0.01 to 10 mg/kg. Study-level points and caveats: Low normalized clonal expansion also occurred in some nonresponding patients. Among the lowest peripheral clonal expansion occurred in 0.1-3.0 mg/kg partial responders.

The germline gives CDR1 WSHSY, CDR2 SAAADI. There are 18 residues in the CDR3. With 6 bases clipped from V and 3 bases from J, the junction kept 8 bases outside the gene matches. This clone was recorded once. Antigen unknown. Generated by immunoSEQ multiplex PCR, the TCRdb table keeps only in-frame clones and is missing some. Here the sample spans 10,000 to 13,000 clones, around 74% being singletons. The clonotype originates from an adult with an advanced solid tumor such as melanoma, head and neck, liver or kidney cancer. The material sequenced was CD4+ or CD8+ T cells sorted from blood, taken in a trial of the OX40 agonist ivuxolimab. The rearrangement uses TRBV10-2 and TRBJ2-2; 15 nucleotides match TRBD2. This CDR3 reads CASSGLAGGPGDTGELFF. CDR3 coding DNA: TGCGCCAGCAGCGGACTAGCGGGAGGGCCCGGGGACACCGGGGAGCTGTTTTTT.